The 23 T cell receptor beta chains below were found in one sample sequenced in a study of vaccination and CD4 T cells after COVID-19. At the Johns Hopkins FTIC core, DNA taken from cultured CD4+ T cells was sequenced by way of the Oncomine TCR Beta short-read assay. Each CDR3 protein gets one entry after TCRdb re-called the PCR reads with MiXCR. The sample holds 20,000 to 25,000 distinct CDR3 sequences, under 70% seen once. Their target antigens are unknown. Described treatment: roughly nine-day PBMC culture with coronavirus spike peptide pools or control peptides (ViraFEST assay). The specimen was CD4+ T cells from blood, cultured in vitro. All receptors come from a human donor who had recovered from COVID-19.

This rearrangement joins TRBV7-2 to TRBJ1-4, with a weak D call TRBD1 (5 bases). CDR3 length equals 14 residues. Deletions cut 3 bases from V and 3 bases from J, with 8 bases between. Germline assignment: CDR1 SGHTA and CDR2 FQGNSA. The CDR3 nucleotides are TGTGCCAGCAGCTTCGGGGGGGCTAATGAAAAACTGTTTTTT. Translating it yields CASSFGGANEKLFF.

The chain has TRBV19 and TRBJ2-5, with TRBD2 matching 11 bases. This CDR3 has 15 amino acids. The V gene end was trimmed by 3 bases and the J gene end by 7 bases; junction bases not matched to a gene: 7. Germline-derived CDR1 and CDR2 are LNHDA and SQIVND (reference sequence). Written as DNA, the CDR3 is TGTGCCAGTAGTATGAGTACTAGCGGGGGCGGGACCCAGTACTTC. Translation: CASSMSTSGGGTQYF. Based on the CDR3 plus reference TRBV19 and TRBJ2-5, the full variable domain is DGGITQSPKYLFRKEGQNVTLSCEQNLNHDAMYWYRQDPGQGLRLIYYSQIVNDFQKGDIAEGYSVSREKKESFPLTVTSAQKNPTAFYLCASSMSTSGGGTQYFGPGTRLLVL.

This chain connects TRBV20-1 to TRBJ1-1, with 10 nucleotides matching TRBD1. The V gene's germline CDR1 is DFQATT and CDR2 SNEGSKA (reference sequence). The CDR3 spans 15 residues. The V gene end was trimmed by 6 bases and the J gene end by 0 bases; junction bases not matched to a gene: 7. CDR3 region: CSAPGQGFMNTEAFF. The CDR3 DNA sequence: TGCAGTGCCCCGGGACAGGGGTTTATGAACACTGAAGCTTTCTTT.

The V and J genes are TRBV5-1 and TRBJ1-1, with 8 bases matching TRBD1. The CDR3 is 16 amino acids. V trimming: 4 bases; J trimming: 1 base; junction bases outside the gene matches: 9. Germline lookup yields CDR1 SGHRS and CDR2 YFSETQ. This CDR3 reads CASSPAGTGRNTEAFF. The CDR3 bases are TGCGCCAGCAGCCCGGCAGGGACAGGAAGGAACACTGAAGCTTTCTTT.

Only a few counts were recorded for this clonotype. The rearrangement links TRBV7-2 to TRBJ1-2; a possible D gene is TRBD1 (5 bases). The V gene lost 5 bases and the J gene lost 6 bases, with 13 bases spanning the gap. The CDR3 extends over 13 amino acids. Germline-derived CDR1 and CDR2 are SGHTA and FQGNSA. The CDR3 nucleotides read TGTGCCAGCAGCCCACCCATGGGGCATGGCTACACCTTC. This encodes CASSPPMGHGYTF.

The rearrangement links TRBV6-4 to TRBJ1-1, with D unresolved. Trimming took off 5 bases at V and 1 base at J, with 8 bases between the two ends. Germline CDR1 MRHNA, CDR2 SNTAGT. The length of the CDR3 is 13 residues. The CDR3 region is CASSIERNTEAFF. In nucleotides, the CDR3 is TGTGCCAGCAGTATCGAGAGGAACACTGAAGCTTTCTTT.

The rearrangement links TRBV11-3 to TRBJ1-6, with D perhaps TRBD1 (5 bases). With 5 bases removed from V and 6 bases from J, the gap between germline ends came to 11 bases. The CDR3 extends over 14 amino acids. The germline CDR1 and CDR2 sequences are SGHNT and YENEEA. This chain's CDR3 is CASSPTGFNSPLHF. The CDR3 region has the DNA TGTGCCAGCAGCCCTACAGGTTTTAATTCACCCCTCCACTTT.

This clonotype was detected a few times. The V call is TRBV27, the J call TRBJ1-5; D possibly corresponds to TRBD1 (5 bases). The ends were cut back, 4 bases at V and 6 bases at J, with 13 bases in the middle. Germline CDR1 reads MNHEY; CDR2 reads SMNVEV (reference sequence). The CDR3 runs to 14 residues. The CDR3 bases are TGTGCCAGCAGTTCTCCGGGGGATCGTCAGCCCCAGCATTTT. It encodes CASSSPGDRQPQHF.

CDR3: CASSLVMGEAGEAFF. Here the CDR3 DNA reads TGCGCCAGCAGCTTGGTAATGGGGGAGGCGGGTGAAGCTTTCTTT. This chain uses TRBV5-1 with TRBJ1-1, with D possibly TRBD1 on 5 matching bases. Germline V lookup: CDR1 SGHRS, CDR2 YFSETQ. The V gene lost 0 bases and the J gene lost 7 bases, with 16 bases spanning the gap. The CDR3 consists of 15 residues.

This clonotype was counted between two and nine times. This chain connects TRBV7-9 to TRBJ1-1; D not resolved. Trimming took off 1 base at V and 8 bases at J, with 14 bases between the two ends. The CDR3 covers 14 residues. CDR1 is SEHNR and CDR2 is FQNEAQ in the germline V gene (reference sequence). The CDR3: CASSLGWGSGEAFF. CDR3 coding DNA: TGTGCCAGCAGCTTAGGGTGGGGATCGGGGGAAGCTTTCTTT.

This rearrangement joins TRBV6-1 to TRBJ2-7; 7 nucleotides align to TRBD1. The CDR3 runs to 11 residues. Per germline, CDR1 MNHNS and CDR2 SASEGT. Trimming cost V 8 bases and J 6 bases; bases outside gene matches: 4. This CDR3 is CASGTVGEQYF. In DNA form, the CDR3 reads TGTGCCAGCGGGACAGTCGGCGAGCAGTACTTC.

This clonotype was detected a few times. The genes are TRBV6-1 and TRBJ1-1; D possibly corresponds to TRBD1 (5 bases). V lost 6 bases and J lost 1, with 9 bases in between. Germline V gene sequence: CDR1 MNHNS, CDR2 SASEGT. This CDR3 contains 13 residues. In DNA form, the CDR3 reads TGTGCCAGCAGCTCTACAGGGAACACTGAAGCTTTCTTT. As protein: CASSSTGNTEAFF.

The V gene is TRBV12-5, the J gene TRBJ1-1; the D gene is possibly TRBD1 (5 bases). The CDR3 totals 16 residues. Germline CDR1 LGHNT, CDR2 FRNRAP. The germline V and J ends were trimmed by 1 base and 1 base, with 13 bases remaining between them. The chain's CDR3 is CASGLAPGRGNTEAFF. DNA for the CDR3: TGTGCTAGTGGTTTGGCCCCCGGAAGGGGGAACACTGAAGCTTTCTTT.

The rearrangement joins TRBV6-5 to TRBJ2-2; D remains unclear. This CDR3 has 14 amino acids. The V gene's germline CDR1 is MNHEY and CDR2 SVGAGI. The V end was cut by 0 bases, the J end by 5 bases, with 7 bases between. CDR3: CASSYSSGTGELFF. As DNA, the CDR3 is TGTGCCAGCAGTTACTCGTCCGGAACCGGGGAGCTGTTTTTT.

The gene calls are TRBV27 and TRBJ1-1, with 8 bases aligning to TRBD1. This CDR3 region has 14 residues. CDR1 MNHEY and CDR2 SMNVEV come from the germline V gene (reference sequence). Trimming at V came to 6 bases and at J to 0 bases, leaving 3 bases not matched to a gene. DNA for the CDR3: TGTGCCAGCAGCCCAGGGGGCATGAACACTGAAGCTTTCTTT. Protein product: CASSPGGMNTEAFF.

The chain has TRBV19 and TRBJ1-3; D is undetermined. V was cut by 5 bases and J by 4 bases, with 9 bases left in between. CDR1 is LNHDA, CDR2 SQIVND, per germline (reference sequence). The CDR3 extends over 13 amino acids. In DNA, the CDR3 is TGTGCCAGTAGTCCGGGGAGGGGAAACACCATATATTTT. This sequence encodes CASSPGRGNTIYF.

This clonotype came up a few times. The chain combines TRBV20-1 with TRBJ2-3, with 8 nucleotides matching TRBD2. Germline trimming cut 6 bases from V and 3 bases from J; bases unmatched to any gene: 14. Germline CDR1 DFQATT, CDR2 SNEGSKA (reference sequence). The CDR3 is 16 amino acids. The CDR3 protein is CSAGSGGLGGTDTQYF. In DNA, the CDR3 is TGCAGTGCCGGCAGCGGGGGCCTCGGGGGAACAGATACGCAGTATTTT.

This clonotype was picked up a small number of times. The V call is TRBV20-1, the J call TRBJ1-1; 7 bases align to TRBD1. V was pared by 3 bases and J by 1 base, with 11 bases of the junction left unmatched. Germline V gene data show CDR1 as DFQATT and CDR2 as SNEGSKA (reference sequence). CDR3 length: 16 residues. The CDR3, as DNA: TGCAGTGCTAGTATACCCGACAGGGCGAAGAACACTGAAGCTTTCTTT. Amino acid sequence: CSASIPDRAKNTEAFF.

CDR3 coding DNA: TGTGCCAGCAGCTTGGACAGGGAACTTGAAGCTTTCTTT. It yields the protein CASSLDRELEAFF. The genes are TRBV5-4 and TRBJ1-1; a weak D match, TRBD1 (6 bases). The V end lost 0 bases, the J end lost 7 bases, and 10 bases lay between the germline ends. CDR1 and CDR2 (germline): SGHNT, YYREEE (reference sequence). This CDR3 contains 13 residues. Supplemented by reference TRBV5-4 and TRBJ1-1, the full variable domain reads ETGVTQSPTHLIKTRGQQVTLRCSSQSGHNTVSWYQQALGQGPQFIFQYYREEENGRGNFPPRFSGLQFPNYSSELNVNALELDDSALYLCASSLDRELEAFFGQGTRLTVV.

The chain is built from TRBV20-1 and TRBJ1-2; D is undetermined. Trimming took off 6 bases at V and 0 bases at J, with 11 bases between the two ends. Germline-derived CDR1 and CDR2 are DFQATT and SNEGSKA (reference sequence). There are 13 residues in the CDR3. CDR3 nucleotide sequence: TGCAGTGCAAGGGATGAAACTAACTATGGCTACACCTTC. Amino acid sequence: CSARDETNYGYTF.

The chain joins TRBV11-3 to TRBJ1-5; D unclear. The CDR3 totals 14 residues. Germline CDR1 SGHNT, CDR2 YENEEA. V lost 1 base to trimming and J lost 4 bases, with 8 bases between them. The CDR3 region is CASSLGGPNQPQHF. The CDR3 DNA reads TGTGCCAGCAGCTTAGGAGGACCTAATCAGCCCCAGCATTTT. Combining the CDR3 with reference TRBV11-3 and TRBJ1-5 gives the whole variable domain EAGVVQSPRYKIIEKKQPVAFWCNPISGHNTLYWYLQNLGQGPELLIRYENEEAVDDSQLPKDRFSAERLKGVDSTLKIQPAELGDSAVYLCASSLGGPNQPQHFGDGTRLSIL.

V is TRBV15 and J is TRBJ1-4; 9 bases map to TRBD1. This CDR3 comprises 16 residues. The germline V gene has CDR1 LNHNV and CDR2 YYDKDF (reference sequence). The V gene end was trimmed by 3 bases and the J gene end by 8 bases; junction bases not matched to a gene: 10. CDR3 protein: CATSSRLQGASEKLFF. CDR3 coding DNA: TGTGCCACCAGCAGCCGGCTACAGGGGGCGAGCGAAAAACTGTTTTTT.

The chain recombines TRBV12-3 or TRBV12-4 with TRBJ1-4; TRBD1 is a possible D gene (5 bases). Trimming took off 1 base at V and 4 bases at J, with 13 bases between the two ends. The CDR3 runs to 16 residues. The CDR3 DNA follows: TGTGCCAGCAGTTTAGGGCGGCGGGGGTTTAATGAAAAACTGTTTTTT. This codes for CASSLGRRGFNEKLFF.